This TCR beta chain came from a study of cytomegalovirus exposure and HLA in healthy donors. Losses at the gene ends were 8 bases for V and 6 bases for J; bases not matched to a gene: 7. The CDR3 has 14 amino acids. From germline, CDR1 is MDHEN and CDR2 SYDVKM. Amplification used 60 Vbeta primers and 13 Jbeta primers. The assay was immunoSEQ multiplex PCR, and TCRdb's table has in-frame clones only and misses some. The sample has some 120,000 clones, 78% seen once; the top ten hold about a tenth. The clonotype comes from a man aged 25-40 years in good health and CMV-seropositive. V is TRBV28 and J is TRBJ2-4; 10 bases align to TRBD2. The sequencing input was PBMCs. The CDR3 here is CASHGGLAVNIQYF. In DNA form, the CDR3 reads TGTGCCAGCCACGGTGGACTAGCGGTAAACATTCAGTACTTC.